This T cell receptor (beta chain) stems from a study of T cell repertoires in cytomegalovirus infection. Overall study: CMV epitopes used comprised recently identified HLA-C-restricted ones and well-studied HLA-B-restricted ones. Public TCR beta signatures marked donors with CMV infection and the matching HLA. Whole-study results and caveats: The study found HLA-C-restricted CMV-specific TCR beta clonotypes dominating the ex vivo response. Cumulative public TCR beta family frequency identified CMV carriers with the relevant HLA.

TCRdb re-called the reads through MiXCR, storing one row per CDR3 protein. This table has over 250,000 distinct CDR3 sequences, 22% appearing once. This clonotype is a singleton in its sample. Its antigen is as yet unknown. With V trimmed by 5 bases and J by 3 bases, 5 bases remained unmatched. The CDR3 contains 15 residues. Germline V gives CDR1 MNHEY, CDR2 SVGEGT. This TCR came from a human donor in good health (CMV status not recorded). Some clones in this sample may be carry-over from other donors' samples. This specimen consisted of cultured PBMCs, obtained from culture after CMV antigen stimulation. V is TRBV6-2 or TRBV6-3 and J is TRBJ1-5, with 9 bases aligning to TRBD1. The CDR3 sequence is CASSRTGVANQPQHF. CDR3 nucleotide sequence: TGTGCCAGCAGTCGGACAGGGGTGGCCAATCAGCCCCAGCATTTT.